This T cell receptor (beta chain) comes out of a study of glioma-infiltrating T cells after dendritic cell vaccination. In this sample, this clone turned up once. Only in-frame clones appear in the TCRdb table, and some are missing; sequencing was by immunoSEQ multiplex PCR. The table lists 72,000 or so clones, over 75% of them singletons. The time point denotes: after dendritic cell vaccination, including at tumor progression/relapse. The V gene end was trimmed by 4 bases and the J gene end by 7 bases; junction bases not matched to a gene: 10. The CDR3 spans 15 residues. Germline loops: CDR1 LGHNA, CDR2 YNFKEQ.

The clonotype comes from a human donor with glioblastoma. The chain uses TRBV4-2 and TRBJ2-7; 10 nucleotides line up with TRBD2. The material was blood, obtained after dendritic cell vaccination. This chain's CDR3 is CASSPFQRGGREQYF. CDR3 DNA: TGTGCCAGCAGCCCCTTTCAGCGGGGGGGCAGAGAGCAGTACTTC.